These 32 T cell receptor beta chains share one sample of origin, sequenced in a study of graft-versus-host responses after intestinal transplantation. The method was immunoSEQ multiplex PCR; TCRdb's version includes in-frame clones alone and lacks a portion of them. The repertoire holds some 90,000 clones, around 90% seen once, with 0.11% in the top ten. The antigens for these receptors are not known. The sequencing used unstimulated CD4+ T cells sorted from spleen or lymph node cells, collected before intestinal transplant. All receptors derive from a human donor who received an intestinal transplant.

This chain uses TRBV29-1 with TRBJ2-1; no clear D gene. Trimming took 7 bases from V and 0 from J, leaving 4 bases between them. The CDR3 runs to 11 residues. Germline values: CDR1 SQVTM, CDR2 ANQGSEA. CDR3 amino acids: CSAGSYNEQFF. The CDR3, as DNA: TGCAGCGCCGGCTCCTACAATGAGCAGTTCTTC.

V is TRBV5-6 and J is TRBJ1-4, with TRBD1 matching 11 bases. CDR3 size: 17 residues. V dropped 3 bases and J dropped 4; count of bases not matched to a gene: 8. The germline V gene has CDR1 SGHDT and CDR2 YYEEEE. The CDR3: CASSSRTGGPNNEKLFF. CDR3 bases: TGTGCCAGCAGCTCCCGGACAGGGGGCCCGAATAATGAAAAACTGTTTTTT. Looking up the rest from reference TRBV5-6 and TRBJ1-4 gives the full variable domain: DAGVTQSPTHLIKTRGQQVTLRCSPKSGHDTVSWYQQALGQGPQFIFQYYEEEERQRGNFPDRFSGHQFPNYSSELNVNALLLGDSALYLCASSSRTGGPNNEKLFFGSGTQLSVL.

The gene calls are TRBV11-2 and TRBJ2-2; 8 bases map to TRBD1. Germline V gives CDR1 SGHAT, CDR2 FQNNGV. The CDR3 is made up of 15 amino acids. V lost 5 bases and J lost 5; bases outside the gene matches: 7. The CDR3 loop reads CASSQRTGLTGELFF. The CDR3 nucleotides are TGTGCCAGCAGCCAAAGGACAGGGCTAACCGGGGAGCTGTTTTTT.

V usage is TRBV5-6 and J usage is TRBJ1-2; 8 bases map to TRBD1. Germline CDR1 reads SGHDT; CDR2 reads YYEEEE. This CDR3 has 16 amino acids. V shed 1 base and J 8 bases; nucleotides not matched to a gene: 13. DNA of the CDR3: TGTGCCAGCAGCTTGACCCAGGGGGCAGACGGTGACGGCTACACCTTC. Its translation is CASSLTQGADGDGYTF.

V usage is TRBV5-1 and J usage is TRBJ2-7; TRBD1 might be the D (6 bases). Trimming shortened V by 0 bases and J by 9 bases, and 10 bases separated the two germline ends. Germline lookup yields CDR1 SGHRS and CDR2 YFSETQ. The CDR3 has 12 amino acids. The CDR3 coding sequence is TGCGCCAGCAGCTTGGACAGGGCCGGGCAGTACTTC. This encodes CASSLDRAGQYF.

The rearrangement joins TRBV6-1 to TRBJ2-3; D is perhaps TRBD2 (7 bases). Trimming cost V 8 bases and J 5 bases, with 11 bases left between them. This CDR3 has 12 residues. The V gene's germline CDR1 is MNHNS and CDR2 SASEGT. In DNA, the CDR3 is TGTGCCAGCGGGGGGGCGGGAGATACGCAGTATTTT. It translates to CASGGAGDTQYF.

The chain uses TRBV7-3 and TRBJ2-1, with TRBD2 as a possible D gene (5 bases). V gave up 5 bases and J gave up 4 bases, with 18 bases separating them. Germline V gene data show CDR1 as SGHTA and CDR2 as FQGTGA. This CDR3 has 16 amino acids. As DNA, the CDR3 is TGTGCCAGCAGCCCAAGTTCCTCCGGCGGGTACAATGAGCAGTTCTTC. As protein: CASSPSSSGGYNEQFF.

This chain uses TRBV5-4 with TRBJ2-5, with TRBD2 matching over 8 bases. The V and J ends lost 4 bases and 5 bases, in that order; junction bases with no gene match: 7. The germline gives CDR1 SGHNT, CDR2 YYREEE (reference sequence). The CDR3 spans 14 residues. CDR3 region: CASSAGGARETQYF. Here the CDR3 DNA reads TGTGCCAGCAGCGCCGGGGGGGCCCGGGAGACCCAGTACTTC.

V is TRBV19 and J is TRBJ1-6, with 7 positions matching TRBD1. J gave up 10 bases and V 4 bases, and 4 bases lay outside the gene matches. The CDR3 totals 13 residues. Germline V gene sequence: CDR1 LNHDA, CDR2 SQIVND (reference sequence). CDR3 bases: TGTGCCAGTAGTACGGACAGGCCGTCACCCCTCCACTTT. This sequence encodes CASSTDRPSPLHF.

V usage is TRBV7-9 and J usage is TRBJ1-3, with a tentative D call TRBD1 (5 bases). Trimming stripped 5 bases from V and 0 bases from J, with 11 bases between. This CDR3 region has 15 residues. Germline-derived CDR1 and CDR2 are SEHNR and FQNEAQ (reference sequence). CDR3 in DNA: TGTGCCAGCAGCGGGCACAGGAGCTCTGGAAACACCATATATTTT. It codes for CASSGHRSSGNTIYF.

There are a few counts of this clone. V gene TRBV2 combines with J gene TRBJ2-7, with D unresolved. The V end was cut by 5 bases, the J end by 5 bases, with 13 bases between. This CDR3 contains 13 residues. Germline CDR1 SNHLY, CDR2 FYNNEI. CDR3 region: CASSTPRNDEQYF. CDR3 nucleotides: TGTGCCAGCAGTACCCCCAGAAACGACGAGCAGTACTTC.

The chain carries TRBV14 and TRBJ2-1, with 7 bases matching TRBD1. This CDR3 is 13 amino acids long. From germline, CDR1 is SGHDN and CDR2 FVKESK. J lost 9 bases, V lost 7 bases, and 9 bases had no gene match. The CDR3 protein is CASNRQGAGEQFF. The CDR3 nucleotides read TGTGCCAGCAACCGACAGGGTGCGGGTGAGCAGTTCTTC. The full variable domain, its missing parts supplied by reference TRBV14 and TRBJ2-1, is EAGVTQFPSHSVIEKGQTVTLRCDPISGHDNLYWYRRVMGKEIKFLLHFVKESKQDESGMPNNRFLAERTGGTYSTLKVQPAELEDSGVYFCASNRQGAGEQFFGPGTRLTVL.

This chain links TRBV13 with TRBJ1-6; D unclear. The V gene's germline CDR1 is PRHDT and CDR2 FYEKMQ (reference sequence). The ends were cut back, 0 bases at V and 10 bases at J, with 10 bases in the middle. This CDR3 comprises 14 residues. CDR3 bases: TGTGCCAGCAGCTTAGGCCTAACGGGATCACCCCTCCACTTT. This codes for CASSLGLTGSPLHF. The full variable domain, completed using reference TRBV13 and TRBJ1-6, is AAGVIQSPRHLIKEKRETATLKCYPIPRHDTVYWYQQGPGQDPQFLISFYEKMQSDKGSIPDRFSAQQFSDYHSELNMSSLELGDSALYFCASSLGLTGSPLHFGNGTRLTVT.

The chain is built from TRBV6-5 and TRBJ2-3, with TRBD2 matching over 7 bases. V gave up 5 bases and J gave up 1 base; unmatched junction bases: 3. CDR1 and CDR2 from the germline V gene are MNHEY and SVGAGI. This CDR3 contains 14 residues. The CDR3 spells CASSRRGGTDTQYF. DNA for the CDR3: TGTGCCAGCAGTCGTCGGGGGGGCACAGATACGCAGTATTTT.

V usage is TRBV19 and J usage is TRBJ1-5; the D gene is possibly TRBD1 (5 bases). The CDR3 has 14 residues. Looked up from germline, CDR1 is LNHDA and CDR2 is SQIVND (reference sequence). Trimming took off 10 bases at V and 6 bases at J, with 19 bases between the two ends. The CDR3 region has the DNA TGTGCCACGACAGCCCGTTTCAATCGTCAGCCCCAGCATTTT. Translated, it gives CATTARFNRQPQHF.

The CDR3 nucleotides are TGTGCCAGCTCACCAGGGCCCAAGGAGACCCAGTACTTC. Translated, it gives CASSPGPKETQYF. This chain connects TRBV18 to TRBJ2-5; no clear D. V lost 2 bases and J 5 bases, leaving 9 bases between the germline ends. The germline V gene has CDR1 KGHSH and CDR2 LQKENI. This CDR3 comprises 13 residues.

The V call is TRBV27, the J call TRBJ1-5; TRBD1 is a possible D gene (5 bases). The V end was cut by 3 bases, the J end by 0 bases, with 6 bases between. The CDR3 spans 14 residues. The V gene's germline CDR1 is MNHEY and CDR2 SMNVEV (reference sequence). In DNA form, the CDR3 reads TGTGCCAGCAGTTTGGGGGGTAGCAATCAGCCCCAGCATTTT. Translated, it gives CASSLGGSNQPQHF.

J is TRBJ2-6 and V is TRBV10-3, with D possibly matching TRBD1 (6 bases). Trimming took off 5 bases at V and 4 bases at J, with 9 bases between the two ends. The CDR3 has 14 residues. Germline loops: CDR1 ENHRY, CDR2 SYGVKD. CDR3 protein: CAISRGSGANVLTF. The CDR3 region has the DNA TGTGCCATCAGTAGGGGGTCCGGGGCCAACGTCCTGACTTTC.

This rearrangement joins TRBV27 to TRBJ2-1; possible D gene TRBD2, 6 bases. The V and J ends lost 10 bases and 4 bases respectively, with 17 bases between them. The germline V gene encodes CDR1 MNHEY and CDR2 SMNVEV (reference sequence). The CDR3 runs 14 residues. The DNA of the CDR3 is TGTGCCACCAGATCCGGGACTCTTTACAATGAGCAGTTCTTC. This translates into CATRSGTLYNEQFF.

V gene TRBV5-6 combines with J gene TRBJ2-7, with TRBD1 matching over 9 bases. The CDR3 runs 16 residues. Per the germline V gene, CDR1 is SGHDT and CDR2 is YYEEEE. With 4 bases clipped from V and 6 bases from J, the junction kept 14 bases outside the gene matches. The CDR3 nucleotides read TGTGCCAGCAGCATCCTCGGGACAGGGACCAGGGGCGAGCAGTACTTC. This gives the protein CASSILGTGTRGEQYF.

The chain recombines TRBV21-1 with TRBJ2-7; the table assigns TRBD1, which was not confirmed against the DNA. TRBV21-1 is described as a pseudogene. The CDR3 covers 15 residues. The CDR3 DNA sequence: TGTGCCAGCAGCAAAACGGGTGGTCAGGGCCACGAGCAGTACTTC. It is translated as CASSKTGGQGHEQYF.

The rearrangement joins TRBV2 to TRBJ2-5; D is possibly TRBD2 (7 bases). V was shortened by 1 base and J by 5 bases, with 11 bases between the two germline ends. Germline V gives CDR1 SNHLY, CDR2 FYNNEI. The CDR3 is 14 amino acids. CDR3 residues: CASSEGGGRETQYF. The CDR3 DNA is TGTGCCAGCAGTGAAGGGGGGGGCCGGGAGACCCAGTACTTC.

CDR3 amino acids: CASSDIEIYGYTF. The CDR3 DNA reads TGTGCCAGCAGTGACATAGAAATATATGGCTACACCTTC. The gene calls are TRBV6-1 and TRBJ1-2, with D unresolved. V lost 3 bases, J lost 5 bases, and 10 bases lay in between. The CDR3 spans 13 residues. Germline V gene lookup returns CDR1 MNHNS and CDR2 SASEGT.

Here the CDR3 DNA reads TGTGCCAGCAGCTTGGGGGGGGGCCGGACAGATACGCAGTATTTT. It is translated as CASSLGGGRTDTQYF. The V and J genes are TRBV7-2 and TRBJ2-3; a weak D match, TRBD2 (7 bases). The CDR3 runs to 15 residues. Germline loops: CDR1 SGHTA, CDR2 FQGNSA. The germline V and J ends were trimmed by 3 bases and 3 bases, with 13 bases remaining between them.

This CDR3 is CASRAGSSYNSPLHF. CDR3 in DNA: TGTGCCAGCAGGGCGGGGAGCTCCTATAATTCACCCCTCCACTTT. The chain joins TRBV2 to TRBJ1-6; D unresolved. V was shortened by 6 bases and J by 0 bases, with 9 bases between the two germline ends. The length of the CDR3 is 15 residues. Germline V gene lookup returns CDR1 SNHLY and CDR2 FYNNEI.

The chain has TRBV25-1 and TRBJ1-1, with D perhaps TRBD1 (5 bases). Trimming pared 6 bases from V and 10 bases from J, leaving 15 bases between. The CDR3 consists of 12 residues. Per the germline V gene, CDR1 is MGHDK and CDR2 is SYGVNS. This CDR3 reads CASRRYGAAAFF. In nucleotides, the CDR3 is TGTGCCAGCAGACGTTATGGGGCAGCAGCTTTCTTT.

V is TRBV7-9 and J is TRBJ2-5, with 9 nucleotides matching TRBD1. V trimming: 8 bases; J trimming: 5 bases; junction bases outside the gene matches: 0. Germline-derived CDR1 and CDR2 are SEHNR and FQNEAQ (reference sequence). CDR3 length equals 11 residues. CDR3 loop: CASGQGETQYF. CDR3 DNA: TGTGCCAGCGGACAGGGGGAGACCCAGTACTTC. The entire variable domain, with the rest obtained from reference TRBV7-9 and TRBJ2-5, is as follows: DTGVSQNPRHKITKRGQNVTFRCDPISEHNRLYWYRQTLGQGPEFLTYFQNEAQLEKSRLLSDRFSAERPKGSFSTLEIQRTEQGDSAMYLCASGQGETQYFGPGTRLLVL.

This CDR3 is CASSPPRGTYEQYF. DNA of the CDR3: TGCGCCAGCAGCCCGCCGCGGGGGACCTACGAGCAGTACTTC. The chain recombines TRBV5-1 with TRBJ2-7, with 7 bases identical to TRBD2. Germline assignment: CDR1 SGHRS and CDR2 YFSETQ. J gave up 2 bases and V 4 bases, and 6 bases lay outside the gene matches. This CDR3 is 14 amino acids long.

There are a few counts of this clone. V usage is TRBV5-4 and J usage is TRBJ2-1; TRBD2 aligns across 7 bases. Germline V gives CDR1 SGHNT, CDR2 YYREEE (reference sequence). The CDR3 extends over 14 amino acids. J lost 5 bases, V lost 0 bases, and 2 bases had no gene match. The CDR3 DNA follows: TGTGCCAGCAGCTTGGGGGGAGGGGACAATGAGCAGTTCTTC. This translates into CASSLGGGDNEQFF.

V and J are TRBV11-2 and TRBJ2-5; D perhaps matches TRBD2 (6 bases). Germline values: CDR1 SGHAT, CDR2 FQNNGV. This CDR3 has 13 residues. The germline V and J ends were trimmed by 5 bases and 2 bases, with 9 bases remaining between them. CDR3: CASSPRGQETQYF. The CDR3 region has the DNA TGTGCCAGCAGCCCACGGGGGCAAGAGACCCAGTACTTC.

The DNA of the CDR3 is TGTGCCAGCAGCCCATACCTGGCATCCGGGGGAGTCGCTTTCTTT. Encoded protein: CASSPYLASGGVAFF. The gene calls are TRBV7-2 and TRBJ1-1; maybe TRBD1 (5 bases). Germline assignment: CDR1 SGHTA and CDR2 FQGNSA. This CDR3 is built from 15 residues. Between the trimmed V and J ends, which lost 5 bases and 11 bases, there was a span of 24 bases.

This clone was recorded once. The rearrangement uses TRBV11-2 and TRBJ1-5; D gene ambiguous. Germline V CDR1 and CDR2: SGHAT, FQNNGV. This CDR3 has 13 amino acids. Trimming pared 2 bases from V and 6 bases from J, leaving 8 bases between. The CDR3 bases are TGTGCCAGCAGCTTATCATCGGGTCAGCCCCAGCATTTT. This codes for CASSLSSGQPQHF.